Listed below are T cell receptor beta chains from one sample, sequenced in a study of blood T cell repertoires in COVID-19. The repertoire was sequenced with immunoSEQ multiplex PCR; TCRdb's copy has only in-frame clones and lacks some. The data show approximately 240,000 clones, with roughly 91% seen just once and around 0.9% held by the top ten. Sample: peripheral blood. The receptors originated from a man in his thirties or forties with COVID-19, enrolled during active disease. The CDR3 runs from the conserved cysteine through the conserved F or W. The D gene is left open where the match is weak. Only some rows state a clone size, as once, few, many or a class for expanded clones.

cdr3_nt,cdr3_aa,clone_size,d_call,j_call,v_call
TGTGCCAGCAGTGAAGTGAGAGCCATGAACACTGAAGCTTTCTTT,CASSEVRAMNTEAFF,NA,NA,TRBJ1-1,TRBV6-1
TGCGCCAGCAGCCTCGGACAGGATAATTCACCCCTCCACTTT,CASSLGQDNSPLHF,NA,TRBD1,TRBJ1-6,TRBV5-1
TGTGCCAGCAGTTACACCGCAGGGGGCGCAGGGACTGAAGCTTTCTTT,CASSYTAGGAGTEAFF,NA,TRBD1,TRBJ1-1,TRBV6-6
TGTGCCAGCAGCTTTCATCAGGGTGGCTCCTCTGGAAACACCATATATTTT,CASSFHQGGSSGNTIYF,NA,NA,TRBJ1-3,TRBV7-9
TGTGCCAGTAGTCCAGGGTCCCCGAACACTGAAGCTTTCTTT,CASSPGSPNTEAFF,NA,NA,TRBJ1-1,TRBV19
TGTGCCAGCAGCTCTCACAGGGTTGGAAACACCATATATTTT,CASSSHRVGNTIYF,NA,NA,TRBJ1-3,TRBV11-2
TGCAGCGTTGTTGGGCTGGCCACTGAAGCTTTCTTT,CSVVGLATEAFF,NA,NA,TRBJ1-1,TRBV29-1
TGTGCCAGCAGCCCTAGCGGGCTGAGCACAGATACGCAGTATTTT,CASSPSGLSTDTQYF,NA,TRBD2,TRBJ2-3,TRBV7-3
TGTGCCAGCAGGGATGCAGGGCTTGCCTACAATGAGCAGTTCTTC,CASRDAGLAYNEQFF,NA,NA,TRBJ2-1,TRBV7-9
TGCGCCAGCAGTAGCAATTACGAGCAGTACTTC,CASSSNYEQYF,NA,NA,TRBJ2-7,TRBV4-1
TGCGCCAGCAGCCAAGAAAGTAGGGGGGGAGTCGGTCAGCCCCAGCATTTT,CASSQESRGGVGQPQHF,NA,NA,TRBJ1-5,TRBV4-1
TGTGCCACCAGCAGAGTTGGAGGCTATGGCTACACCTTC,CATSRVGGYGYTF,few,NA,TRBJ1-2,TRBV15
TGTGCCAGCAGCTCCGGGTCAACCTACGAGCAGTACTTC,CASSSGSTYEQYF,NA,NA,TRBJ2-7,TRBV5-4
TGTGCCAGCAGTTACAGGCAGGGGCCTATCTATGGCTACACCTTC,CASSYRQGPIYGYTF,NA,NA,TRBJ1-2,TRBV6-6
TGTGCCAGCAGTTACGAGGGACAGGCTTACTCCTACGAGCAGTACTTC,CASSYEGQAYSYEQYF,NA,TRBD1,TRBJ2-7,TRBV6-6
TGTGCCAGCAGCCGCACAGGGGTCGGCTACACCTTC,CASSRTGVGYTF,NA,TRBD1,TRBJ1-2,TRBV3-1/TRBV3-2
TGTGCCAGCAGCCCACCCACTAGCTCCCCCACAGATACGCAGTATTTT,CASSPPTSSPTDTQYF,NA,NA,TRBJ2-3,TRBV11-2
TGCGCCAGCAGTGGGGGGCAGGTTACCTACGAGCAGTACTTC,CASSGGQVTYEQYF,NA,NA,TRBJ2-7,TRBV10-2
TGCGCCAGCAGCTTGGACTACGGACAGGGGGCCGAAGAGCAGTACTTC,CASSLDYGQGAEEQYF,NA,TRBD1,TRBJ2-7,TRBV5-1
TGTGCCTGGAGTTATATGGGACAGGGATACGGCAATCAGCCCCAGCATTTT,CAWSYMGQGYGNQPQHF,NA,TRBD1,TRBJ1-5,TRBV30
TGTGCCAGCAGAGGGACAGGGGGACATGAAAAACTGTTTTTT,CASRGTGGHEKLFF,NA,TRBD1,TRBJ1-4,TRBV6-5
TGTGCCAGCAGCCCCGGACTAGGTAGCACCGGGGAGCTGTTTTTT,CASSPGLGSTGELFF,NA,TRBD2,TRBJ2-2,TRBV7-3
TGTGCCAGCAGTTTACGCGTGAGGAAAGTTAGGAACACTGAAGCTTTCTTT,CASSLRVRKVRNTEAFF,NA,NA,TRBJ1-1,TRBV28
TGCGCCAGCAGCCAAGATCAGCGGCGGCAAGAGACCCAGTACTTC,CASSQDQRRQETQYF,NA,NA,TRBJ2-5,TRBV4-1
TGTGCCAGTAGTATAGAACCCGGGTTTAACTATGGCTACACCTTC,CASSIEPGFNYGYTF,NA,NA,TRBJ1-2,TRBV19
TGTGCCAGCAGAGACGGGACAGGGGGTTACAATGAGCAGTTCTTC,CASRDGTGGYNEQFF,NA,TRBD1,TRBJ2-1,TRBV7-9
TGTGCCAGCGGGGAACAGGGCTCCTACGAGCAGTACTTC,CASGEQGSYEQYF,NA,NA,TRBJ2-7,TRBV12-3/TRBV12-4
TGCGCCAGCAGCCAGGGGACGTACACCGGGGAGCTGTTTTTT,CASSQGTYTGELFF,NA,NA,TRBJ2-2,TRBV5-1
TGTGCCAGCAGTTCTGGACAGGGGTACGAGCAGTACTTC,CASSSGQGYEQYF,NA,TRBD1,TRBJ2-7,TRBV27
TGTGCCAGCAGACAGGGGGCTTTCACAGATACGCAGTATTTT,CASRQGAFTDTQYF,NA,TRBD1,TRBJ2-3,TRBV27
TGTGCCAGCAGACCCGACTCGGGGGAGACCCAGTACTTC,CASRPDSGETQYF,NA,NA,TRBJ2-5,TRBV6-5
TGCAGCGTTGATAGCTGTATACGGTCCTACGAGCAGTACTTC,CSVDSCIRSYEQYF,NA,NA,TRBJ2-7,TRBV29-1
TGTGCCAGCAGCTTAGGACAGGGTTGGAACGAGCAGTACTTC,CASSLGQGWNEQYF,NA,TRBD1,TRBJ2-7,TRBV5-6
TGTGCCAGCAGTGGACAAGGGACAGGGTTTGGCTACACCTTC,CASSGQGTGFGYTF,NA,TRBD1,TRBJ1-2,TRBV2
TGCGCCAGCAGCCTGGACAGGGTTGGAGCATCCCTCCACTTT,CASSLDRVGASLHF,NA,TRBD1,TRBJ1-6,TRBV5-1
TGTGCCAGCAGCCCCCTACTAGCGGGGGGGCAGGGTGAGCAGTTCTTC,CASSPLLAGGQGEQFF,NA,TRBD2,TRBJ2-1,TRBV7-7
TGTGCCAGCAGCTTGGCCCCGGGACAGGGGGCTGAAGAGACCCAGTACTTC,CASSLAPGQGAEETQYF,NA,TRBD1,TRBJ2-5,TRBV7-9
TGTGCCAGCAGACAGGGCTATGGCTACACCTTC,CASRQGYGYTF,NA,NA,TRBJ1-2,TRBV12-3/TRBV12-4
TGTGCCAGCTCACGTCCTGGGGGGAGCGCAGATACGCAGTATTTT,CASSRPGGSADTQYF,NA,NA,TRBJ2-3,TRBV18
TGTGCCAGCAGTGAATTGAGGACAGGGAGCTATGGCTACACCTTC,CASSELRTGSYGYTF,NA,TRBD1,TRBJ1-2,TRBV6-1
TGTGCCAGCAGCCAGGGGAAAAGCGGGGACTCAATCGTCCACAATGAGCAGTTCTTC,CASSQGKSGDSIVHNEQFF,once,TRBD2,TRBJ2-1,TRBV3-1/TRBV3-2
TGTGCCACCAGTGCGGAGCGTGGCTATGAGCAGTTCTTC,CATSAERGYEQFF,NA,NA,TRBJ2-1,TRBV24-1
TGTGCCAGCTCACCAGGGGGCGTCAATCAGCCCCAGCATTTT,CASSPGGVNQPQHF,once,NA,TRBJ1-5,TRBV18
TGTGCCAGCAGCCAAGAGGCCAGGAACACTGAAGCTTTCTTT,CASSQEARNTEAFF,NA,NA,TRBJ1-1,TRBV4-2
TGTGCCAGCAGTTATGGACAGGGAGAAAACATTCAGTACTTC,CASSYGQGENIQYF,NA,TRBD1,TRBJ2-4,TRBV5-5
TGTGCCAGCAGCTCTGAGCGGGGGGGCCTTGCCTACAATGAGCAGTTCTTC,CASSSERGGLAYNEQFF,NA,TRBD2,TRBJ2-1,TRBV13
TGTGCCTGGGCCGACTACCCCGGGGAGCTGTTTTTT,CAWADYPGELFF,NA,NA,TRBJ2-2,TRBV30
TGCGCCAGCAGCTTGGCCGAAAGGGGTCTCGTTGGTAATTCACCCCTCCACTTT,CASSLAERGLVGNSPLHF,once,NA,TRBJ1-6,TRBV5-1
TGTGCCAGCAGCTTGTTCTGGACAGGGGGAACACGCAATCAGCCCCAGCATTTT,CASSLFWTGGTRNQPQHF,once,TRBD1,TRBJ1-5,TRBV5-6
TGTGCCACCAGCAGTCGAGCTCAGCCCCAGCATTTT,CATSSRAQPQHF,NA,NA,TRBJ1-5,TRBV15
TGTGCCAGCAGCTTAGCCTCCGGGACAGGGGAAGAGACCCAGTACTTC,CASSLASGTGEETQYF,few,TRBD1,TRBJ2-5,TRBV7-6
TGTGCCAGCTTTCCCATGAACACTGAAGCTTTCTTT,CASFPMNTEAFF,NA,NA,TRBJ1-1,TRBV7-9
TGCGCCAGCAGCCCTGAGACAGGGTTGGACTATGGCTACACCTTC,CASSPETGLDYGYTF,NA,TRBD1,TRBJ1-2,TRBV5-1
TGTGCCAGCAGTTCCGTCTGGGGGCATGAGAATTCACCCCTCCACTTT,CASSSVWGHENSPLHF,NA,NA,TRBJ1-6,TRBV28